The following is a TCR beta chain sequence with its context. Its target is not known. Sequenced by immunoSEQ multiplex PCR; TCRdb stores in-frame clones only, minus some. The sample lists about 84,000 clones; approximately 93% were seen once. The source of the sample is a study of OX40 agonist ivuxolimab in advanced cancers. Study-wide context: Males comprised over 80% of the group, whose mean age was roughly 60 years (range roughly 20 to 85). It was permissible to have had prior anti-PD-1, anti-PD-L1 or anti-CTLA-4 therapy, and 40% had some. Study results and limitations: Expanded clones were, on average, more numerous among CD8+ T cells than CD4+. Specificity for antigen went undetermined in the expanded peripheral T cells.

The germline V and J ends were trimmed by 0 bases and 4 bases, with 13 bases remaining between them. The CDR3 has 16 amino acids. Germline CDR1 MNHEY, CDR2 SVGAGI. The sequence came from an adult with an advanced solid tumor such as melanoma, head and neck, liver or kidney cancer. This sequence joins TRBV6-5 and TRBJ1-3; D call uncertain. This specimen consisted of CD4+ or CD8+ T cells sorted from blood, obtained in a trial of the OX40 agonist ivuxolimab. In DNA, the CDR3 is TGTGCCAGCAGTTACTCGATGTCCAGCTTGGGAAACACCATATATTTT. This gives the protein CASSYSMSSLGNTIYF.